This T cell receptor beta chain was captured in a study of CD8 T cells in ankylosing spondylitis (dated by TCRdb to 2015 to 2018). Looking at the study overall: To find TCR variants linked to disease, the study profiled T cell receptor beta repertoires in ankylosing spondylitis patients and healthy donors. The full study cohort was made up of about two dozen ankylosing spondylitis patients and some 100 healthy donors. Peripheral blood was sampled, and synovial fluid was additionally collected from ankylosing spondylitis patients. Results and caveats for the whole study, not just this receptor: The disease-linked clones showed a CD8+ phenotype and occurred at relatively low frequencies in peripheral blood. A TCR beta motif of several highly homologous amino acid variants appeared characteristic of blood from ankylosing spondylitis patients. Some TCR beta motif variants had previously been reported in synovial fluid and blood of reactive arthritis patients, which suggested common disease-initiation mechanisms. Significant enrichment of the disease-linked clones was reported in matched synovial fluid samples from ankylosing spondylitis patients.

From its cysteine to its phenylalanine, the CDR3 spans 16 amino acids. This entry keeps only the CDR3 DNA: 48 bases, framed from base 1. CDR1 and CDR2, per the germline V gene, are SGHRS and YFSETQ. V gives up 0 bases and J gives up 2 bases, and the segment between their germline ends measures 11 bases. The data were produced on an Illumina HiSeq 2500. TCR beta libraries were prepared by quantitative 5'-RACE with molecular barcodes. As for the authors' bioinformatics: A new computational method, built on a probabilistic model of VDJ rearrangement, was used to identify disease-linked TCR variants. The public reads were reanalyzed by TCRdb: fastp trimming at Q25, MiXCR alignment, in-frame beta chains only. All rows with the same CDR3 protein become a single entry with the most common DNA and genes. TCRdb's processing, not the authors', yielded these V and J calls. The sample table holds 800,000 to 900,000 distinct CDR3 sequences, of which over 9.5% were seen once. Together, the top ten hold approximately 0.46% of the sample.

This clonotype was seen many times. Its antigen is unknown. Nothing much larger sits one base from this clone, and base qualities are not available. Sequenced input: blood, either unsorted or a sorted T cell fraction (not recorded which). The sequence came from a male donor with ankylosing spondylitis. The chain uses TRBV5-1 and TRBJ2-2; a weak D assignment points to TRBD2 (5 bases agree). The DNA is TGCGCCAGCAGCTTGGCCGCGGGTTTCAACACCGGGGAGCTGTTTTTT. This codes for CASSLAAGFNTGELFF.